Following are 23 T cell receptor beta chains from one sample sequenced in a study of T-cell reconstitution after alpha-beta-depleted transplantation in children. Unique molecular identifiers were built into the TCRbeta library. TCRdb re-called the PCR reads through MiXCR, storing one row per CDR3 protein. The top ten clones hold about 1.1% of a sample with around 680,000 distinct CDR3 sequences, approximately 15% of them seen once. Sequenced here: PBMCs from the stem cell graft donor, sampled from the stem cell graft. Receptor source: a human donor who donated a stem cell graft to a child with acute myeloid leukemia.

J is TRBJ1-6 and V is TRBV15, with a tentative D call TRBD1 (6 bases). Germline V gives CDR1 LNHNV, CDR2 YYDKDF (reference sequence). Trimming pared 5 bases from V and 10 bases from J, leaving 18 bases between. The CDR3 is 15 residues long. This CDR3 is CATSVTGSGDSPLHF. The CDR3 nucleotides read TGTGCCACCAGCGTTACAGGGTCGGGGGACTCACCCCTCCACTTT.

V usage is TRBV12-3 or TRBV12-4 and J usage is TRBJ2-2; 14 nucleotides align to TRBD2. After removal of 3 bases from V and 6 bases from J, the junction contained 3 bases not matched to a gene. The CDR3 consists of 16 residues. CDR3 sequence: CASSLTSGGAAGELFF. The DNA of the CDR3 is TGTGCCAGCAGTTTGACTAGCGGGGGGGCTGCCGGGGAGCTGTTTTTT.

The chain combines TRBV7-6 with TRBJ2-1, with D maybe TRBD2 (6 bases). The CDR3 is 16 amino acids. Germline V gene lookup returns CDR1 SGHVS and CDR2 FNYEAQ. The V end lost 0 bases, the J end lost 7 bases, and 16 bases lay between the germline ends. Written as DNA, the CDR3 is TGTGCCAGCAGCTTAGCCCGCAGGAGGGACTGGAATGAGCAGTTCTTC. This translates into CASSLARRRDWNEQFF.

This clonotype was recorded at least ten times. The gene calls are TRBV5-6 and TRBJ2-7, with D unresolved. Trimming pared 1 base from V and 3 bases from J, leaving 8 bases between. Per germline, CDR1 SGHDT and CDR2 YYEEEE. This CDR3 has 13 amino acids. The CDR3 region has the DNA TGTGCCAGCAGCTTGCGGCGGAGCTACGAGCAGTACTTC. It is translated as CASSLRRSYEQYF.

This clonotype was seen many times. This chain uses TRBV29-1 with TRBJ2-1, with D possibly matching TRBD1 (5 bases). V shed 1 base and J shed 7 bases, with 8 bases lying between them. CDR1 and CDR2 from the germline V gene are SQVTM and ANQGSEA. The CDR3 spans 12 residues. The CDR3 DNA is TGCAGCGTTGAAGCAGGGTGGAATGAGCAGTTCTTC. Encoded protein: CSVEAGWNEQFF.

This clonotype turned up a few times. The chain has TRBV7-2 and TRBJ1-2, with TRBD1 as a possible D gene (6 bases). Germline CDR1 SGHTA, CDR2 FQGNSA. The germline V and J ends were trimmed by 1 base and 8 bases, with 17 bases remaining between them. This CDR3 comprises 15 residues. The CDR3, as DNA: TGTGCCAGCAGCTTAGAACAATCCGGGGGCAAAGGCTACACCTTC. Protein sequence: CASSLEQSGGKGYTF.

There are many counts of this clonotype. V usage is TRBV10-3 and J usage is TRBJ2-5; D ambiguous. V lost 6 bases, J lost 0 bases, and 8 bases lay in between. The CDR3 sequence is 13 residues long. Germline V gives CDR1 ENHRY, CDR2 SYGVKD. In DNA, the CDR3 is TGTGCCATCAGCCGAGCTAACCAAGAGACCCAGTACTTC. It codes for CAISRANQETQYF.

This clonotype was picked up many times. The chain combines TRBV20-1 with TRBJ2-1; TRBD2 matches 9 bases. Germline V gives CDR1 DFQATT, CDR2 SNEGSKA (reference sequence). The CDR3 totals 17 residues. J was trimmed by 1 base and V by 5 bases; bases with no gene match: 12. CDR3 DNA: TGCAGTGCTTTTAGCGGGGGCGCTGCCGGATCCTACAATGAGCAGTTCTTC. Translation: CSAFSGGAAGSYNEQFF.

This clonotype showed up many times. This chain connects TRBV5-1 to TRBJ1-1; D might be TRBD1 (6 bases). Germline CDR1 reads SGHRS; CDR2 reads YFSETQ. The CDR3 spans 15 residues. V was shortened by 0 bases and J by 4 bases, with 13 bases between the two germline ends. CDR3 region: CASSLAGQPITEAFF. CDR3 sequence (DNA): TGCGCCAGCAGCTTGGCCGGACAGCCCATCACTGAAGCTTTCTTT. The full variable domain, completed using reference TRBV5-1 and TRBJ1-1, is KAGVTQTPRYLIKTRGQQVTLSCSPISGHRSVSWYQQTPGQGLQFLFEYFSETQRNKGNFPGRFSGRQFSNSRSEMNVSTLELGDSALYLCASSLAGQPITEAFFGQGTRLTVV.

This clonotype was counted at least ten times. This chain uses TRBV29-1 with TRBJ1-6; 9 bases map to TRBD1. CDR1 and CDR2 (germline): SQVTM, ANQGSEA. V shed 0 bases and J 14 bases; nucleotides not matched to a gene: 11. There are 15 residues in the CDR3. CDR3 in DNA: TGCAGCGTTGAAGAGACCGGGACAGGGCGTAGGGCCCTCCACTTT. Amino acid sequence: CSVEETGTGRRALHF.

This clonotype has just a few counts. This sequence joins TRBV20-1 and TRBJ2-6, with D unclear. Per germline, CDR1 DFQATT and CDR2 SNEGSKA (reference sequence). The V end lost 6 bases, the J end lost 2 bases, and 8 bases lay between the germline ends. The CDR3 length is 13 residues. The CDR3 here is CSALSPGANVLTF. CDR3 DNA sequence: TGCAGTGCCCTGAGCCCTGGGGCCAACGTCCTGACTTTC.

This clonotype was detected many times. J is TRBJ1-1 and V is TRBV7-9, with a possible D match to TRBD1 (5 bases). The V and J ends lost 6 bases and 2 bases respectively, with 10 bases between them. Germline assignment: CDR1 SEHNR and CDR2 FQNEAQ (reference sequence). The CDR3 is made up of 13 amino acids. CDR3 bases: TGTGCCAGCAGTCCCGACAGCAACACTGAAGCTTTCTTT. Amino acid sequence: CASSPDSNTEAFF.

About this clonotype: A clone one base away is much larger, so this may be a read error. The chain uses TRBV24-1 and TRBJ1-2; D gene ambiguous. The germline V gene has CDR1 KGHDR and CDR2 SFDVKD. The CDR3 runs to 11 residues. The CDR3 here is CVTSDWQILTF. CDR3 nucleotide sequence: TGTGTCACCAGTGATTGGCAGATTCTCACCTTC.

This clonotype was counted at least ten times. This rearrangement joins TRBV20-1 to TRBJ2-7, with D unresolved. The germline gives CDR1 DFQATT, CDR2 SNEGSKA (reference sequence). The V and J ends lost 1 base and 4 bases respectively, with 17 bases between them. The CDR3 has 15 residues. CDR3 in amino acids: CSARGAAPEIYEQYF. CDR3 in DNA: TGCAGTGCTAGAGGGGCGGCCCCGGAAATATACGAGCAGTACTTC.

The chain links TRBV4-1 to TRBJ2-1; D is uncertain. With 0 bases removed from V and 0 bases from J, the gap between germline ends came to 12 bases. There are 17 residues in the CDR3. Germline V gene sequence: CDR1 MGHRA, CDR2 YSYEKL. The CDR3 sequence is CASSQESARSSYNEQFF. The CDR3 DNA sequence: TGCGCCAGCAGCCAAGAAAGTGCCAGAAGCTCCTACAATGAGCAGTTCTTC.

This clonotype came up many times. The J gene is TRBJ1-1, the V gene TRBV29-1; 9 positions agree with TRBD1. The CDR3 length is 15 residues. Germline V CDR1 and CDR2: SQVTM, ANQGSEA. V gave up 6 bases and J gave up 8 bases; unmatched junction bases: 16. The CDR3 DNA follows: TGCAGCGTCCGTGCCCCGGGACAGGGCCGTCGAGAAGCTTTCTTT. Protein sequence: CSVRAPGQGRREAFF. Supplemented by reference TRBV29-1 and TRBJ1-1, the full variable domain reads SAVISQKPSRDICQRGTSLTIQCQVDSQVTMMFWYRQQPGQSLTLIATANQGSEATYESGFVIDKFPISRPNLTFSTLTVSNMSPEDSSIYLCSVRAPGQGRREAFFGQGTRLTVV.

In this sample, this clonotype turned up many times. The chain links TRBV25-1 to TRBJ2-1; the D is unclear. The CDR3 totals 15 residues. Trimming cost V 2 bases and J 3 bases, with 11 bases left between them. CDR1 is MGHDK, CDR2 SYGVNS, per germline. The CDR3 nucleotides are TGTGCCAGCAGTGAACCCCCTACCGGCTACAATGAGCAGTTCTTC. It is translated as CASSEPPTGYNEQFF.

This clonotype was observed a few times. The rearrangement links TRBV20-1 to TRBJ1-5; D not certain. Deletions cut 4 bases from V and 4 bases from J, with 14 bases between. Germline V lookup: CDR1 DFQATT, CDR2 SNEGSKA (reference sequence). The CDR3 sequence is 14 residues long. The CDR3 DNA reads as TGCAGTGCTACCGTACGCCGGACGAATCAGCCCCAGCATTTT. Its protein product is CSATVRRTNQPQHF.

The V and J genes are TRBV5-1 and TRBJ2-1; TRBD2 agrees at 14 bases. The CDR3 is 16 residues long. V lost 3 bases to trimming and J lost 8 bases; unmatched junction nucleotides: 7. Germline assignment: CDR1 SGHRS and CDR2 YFSETQ. The DNA of the CDR3 is TGCGCCAGCAGCTCTTCGACTAGCGGGGGGGCGCATGAGCAGTTCTTC. Protein: CASSSSTSGGAHEQFF.

This clonotype was observed at least ten times. The CDR3 DNA is TGTGCCAGCAGCCCCCCGGGACAGGCGGTTGGCAATGAGCAGTTCTTC. This gives the protein CASSPPGQAVGNEQFF. The rearrangement joins TRBV7-2 to TRBJ2-1; 8 bases map to TRBD1. Losses at the gene ends were 5 bases for V and 6 bases for J; bases not matched to a gene: 12. The CDR3 loop spans 16 amino acids. Per germline, CDR1 SGHTA and CDR2 FQGNSA.

The rearrangement uses TRBV6-2 or TRBV6-3 and TRBJ2-2; D is uncertain. Trimming cost V 2 bases and J 5 bases, with 6 bases left between them. CDR1 is MNHEY, CDR2 SVGEGT, per germline. This CDR3 has 13 residues. The CDR3 region has the DNA TGTGCCAGCAGTTACCCGTTAACCGGGGAGCTGTTTTTT. This encodes CASSYPLTGELFF.

The table lists this clonotype with a few counts. The genes are TRBV25-1 and TRBJ1-5; D remains ambiguous. The germline CDR1 and CDR2 sequences are MGHDK and SYGVNS. This CDR3 region has 12 residues. V lost 3 bases, J lost 7 bases, and 7 bases lay in between. The CDR3 sequence: CASSDGRQPQHF. CDR3 in DNA: TGTGCCAGCAGTGACGGACGGCAGCCCCAGCATTTT.

About this clonotype: One base away lies a much larger clone, so this may be a sequencing read error. The chain links TRBV6-5 to TRBJ2-7; D is possibly TRBD1 or TRBD2 (6 bases each). Germline V gives CDR1 MNHEY, CDR2 SVGAGI. The CDR3 runs to 14 residues. In DNA form, the CDR3 reads TGTGCCAGGAGTTTTTACAGGGAGGAGAACGAGCAGTACTTC. It is translated as CARSFYREENEQYF.